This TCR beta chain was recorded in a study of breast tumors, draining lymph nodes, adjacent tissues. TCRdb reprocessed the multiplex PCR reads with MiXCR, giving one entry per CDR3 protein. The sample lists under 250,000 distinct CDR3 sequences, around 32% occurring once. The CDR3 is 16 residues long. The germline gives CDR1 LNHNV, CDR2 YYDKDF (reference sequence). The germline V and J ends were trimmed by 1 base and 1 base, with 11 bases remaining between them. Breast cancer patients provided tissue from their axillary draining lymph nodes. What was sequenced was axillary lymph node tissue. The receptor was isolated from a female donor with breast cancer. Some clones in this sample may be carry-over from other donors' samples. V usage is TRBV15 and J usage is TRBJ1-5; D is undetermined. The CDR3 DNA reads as TGTGCCACCAGCAGAGGAGGGTGGGGAAGCAATCAGCCCCAGCATTTT. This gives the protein CATSRGGWGSNQPQHF.